This note documents a single T cell receptor beta chain sequence. Its binding antigen is unknown. Base qualities are not recorded, but no much larger clone differs from it by a single base. The record originates from a study of identical twins (dated by TCRdb to 2016 to 2018). At the level of the whole study: To test whether fetal clonotypes persist, this study deep-sequenced TCR alpha and beta repertoires from monozygotic twins, from unrelated adults of various ages, and from cord blood. Replicate twin experiments were performed at different times using different library preparation protocols to rule out contamination.

To prepare the library, 5' RACE was applied. Data came from an Illumina HiSeq 2000. Template switching introduced a universal primer binding site; the final cDNA contained a unique molecular identifier, enabling accurate counting of TCR cDNA molecules. First-strand cDNA for TCR alpha and beta chains was synthesized from specific primers in the conserved constant-segment region. To control for contamination, every cDNA library carried two barcodes: a SMART-Mk sample barcode plus Illumina barcodes. TruSeq adapter sequences, together with Illumina sample barcodes, were added in two successive PCR steps. Sequencing of the TCR alpha and beta cDNA libraries was done on the Illumina HiSeq platform using custom primers. The paper's processing steps were these. MiGEC processed the raw reads to extract unique molecular identifiers, while MiXCR was used to determine the CDR3 positions. For each individual, recombination models were inferred using an EM algorithm with the repgenHMM and IGoR tools. The analysis of shared clonotypes was done with the tcR package in R, with sharing normalized by the product of cloneset sizes. To study raw recombination without the effects of thymic and clonal selection, out-of-frame nonproductive sequences were analyzed. TCRdb passed the public sequencing reads through fastp at Q25 and MiXCR, retaining productive beta sequences. All rows with the same CDR3 protein become a single entry with the most common DNA and genes. TCRdb's processing, not the study's, gives the V and J calls here. The sample data list about 690,000 distinct CDR3 sequences, and less than 25% of these were observed just once. The top ten clonotypes cover about 4.5% of the sample.

Every donor in the study was a healthy Caucasian. Three pairs of female monozygotic twins, all aged about 18 to 30 years, made up the twin cohort. RNA for TCR libraries was isolated from peripheral blood mononuclear cells. Counted from cysteine to phenylalanine, this CDR3 has 15 amino acids. Here the CDR3 DNA is all that survives: 45 bases in frame from base 1. As encoded in the germline V gene (reference sequence), CDR1 is PRHDT while CDR2 is FYEKMQ. Trimming removed 5 bases from V and 15 bases from J; the gene matches leave 15 bases unexplained. The study at large found these results: Compared with coincidental sharing between unrelated individuals, out-of-frame TCR alpha sequences shared between twins showed an excess of sequences with low generation probability. Fewer insertions were carried by abundant cord blood beta clonotypes; a weaker similar trend was observed in young adult naive repertoires, while no such trend was observed in memory repertoires. A weaker excess of twin sharing was found in beta out-of-frame sequences because the signal-to-noise ratio was lowered by fewer shared sequences. In monozygotic twins, out-of-frame TCR alpha sharing was systematically underestimated by recombination models, although the models agreed with sharing between unrelated individuals. Invariant T cells such as MAIT and iNKT could partly confound zero-insertion analyses, though diverse VJ usage argued against this for most clonotypes. Because the same donors could not be followed over many years, conclusions were based on cross-sectional statistical analysis.

This sample was shared with a second study, whose subject was T cells expressing NK-cell markers. As noted in the second study: Three sorted T-cell subsets (CD3+CD56+NKG2C+, CD3+CD56+NKG2C- and CD3+CD56-NKG2C+) from fewer than 10 donors had their TCR beta-chain repertoires profiled. Among the eight sequenced donors, only one was HCMV-seronegative, while the other seven were HCMV-seropositive. To restrict sorting to alphabetaTCR-expressing T cells, an anti-gammadeltaTCR antibody was added in several experiments. In six donors, the dominant CD3+CD56+NKG2C+ clonotypes ranked among the top 10 CD8+ clonotypes, making up roughly 1.0-7.5% of CD8+ T cells. Those dominant clonotypes were again the most abundant among CD3+CD56-NKG2C+ cells in a few donors, at about 25-60.1%. It remained unclear whether the expanded NKG2C-expressing T cell clones were specific for HCMV antigens. All eight donors whose samples were sequenced were randomly selected healthy volunteers, three of them men and five women. HCMV serostatus was determined by detecting HCMV-specific IgG in serum with a commercial ELISA kit. Bulk peripheral blood T-cell repertoires were additionally sequenced from unsorted PBMC for roughly six donors. MIGEC handled demultiplexing of the reads and grouping by UMI, while MiTCR was used to assemble and quantify clonotypes. Only TCR cDNA sequences supported by at least two reads were kept to exclude erroneous sequences. The tcR package was used for downstream repertoire analysis, and clonotypes were matched between fractions using CDR3 nucleotide sequence together with V segment. VDJmatch was used to annotate antigen specificity against VDJdb, with one amino acid substitution in CDR3 permitted.

The rearrangement joined TRBV13 to TRBJ2-1; 11 bases in between match TRBD2. Sequencing was done on a sample of PBMCs. This TCR came from a woman between 18 and 30 years old in good health. The encoded CDR3 is CASSPFAASGGILFF. The base sequence is TGTGCCAGCAGCCCCTTCGCGGCTAGCGGGGGGATTTTGTTCTTC. The CDR3 plus the reference TRBV13 and TRBJ2-1 genes for the other parts give the full variable domain: AAGVIQSPRHLIKEKRETATLKCYPIPRHDTVYWYQQGPGQDPQFLISFYEKMQSDKGSIPDRFSAQQFSDYHSELNMSSLELGDSALYFCASSPFAASGGILFFGPGTRLTVL.